The 9 T cell receptor beta chains below all came from one sample that was sequenced in a study of T cells after yellow fever vaccination. TCRdb reanalysed the 5' RACE reads using MiXCR and keeps one entry per CDR3 protein. The repertoire holds a few hundred thousand distinct CDR3 sequences, with around 3.6% as singletons. Specimen: PBMCs, collected on the day of the yellow fever booster vaccination. The receptors here all came from a man aged 18 to 30 who received the YFV17D yellow fever vaccine.

This clonotype was recorded at least ten times. This chain connects TRBV9 to TRBJ2-3; tentatively, D is TRBD2 (7 bases). Trimming shortened V by 1 base and J by 3 bases, and 18 bases separated the two germline ends. Germline CDR1 is SGDLS and CDR2 is YYNGEE. There are 17 residues in the CDR3. This chain's CDR3 is CASSVPLKGGGTDTQYF. CDR3 DNA: TGTGCCAGCAGCGTACCCCTAAAGGGGGGGGGTACAGATACGCAGTATTTT.

In its sample, this clonotype was seen a few times. J is TRBJ1-5 and V is TRBV3-1, with TRBD1 as a possible D gene (5 bases). This CDR3 has 13 residues. Trimming took 3 bases from V and 6 from J, leaving 9 bases between them. Germline loops: CDR1 LGHDT, CDR2 YNNKEL (reference sequence). The CDR3 here is CASSHRGIQPQHF. DNA for the CDR3: TGTGCCAGCAGCCACCGGGGGATTCAGCCCCAGCATTTT.

The J gene is TRBJ2-2, the V gene TRBV20-1, with D hard to call. Germline V CDR1 and CDR2: DFQATT, SNEGSKA (reference sequence). The V gene lost 3 bases and the J gene lost 0 bases, with 11 bases spanning the gap. CDR3 size: 15 residues. CDR3 amino acids: CSASKGHTNTGELFF. Here the CDR3 DNA reads TGCAGTGCTAGTAAAGGGCATACGAACACCGGGGAGCTGTTTTTT.

This clonotype has just a few counts. This sequence joins TRBV19 and TRBJ2-1; 8 nucleotides agree with TRBD2. The V gene's germline CDR1 is LNHDA and CDR2 SQIVND (reference sequence). CDR3 length: 13 residues. V lost 1 base and J lost 10; bases outside the gene matches: 3. For the CDR3, the DNA is TGTGCCAGTAGTATAGGCGGGGGGTCAGAGCAGTTCTTC. It codes for CASSIGGGSEQFF.

V and J are TRBV4-3 and TRBJ2-3; weak D call: TRBD2 (6 bases). CDR1 is LGHNA and CDR2 is YSLEER in the germline V gene. V was clipped by 4 bases and J by 7 bases, with 24 bases between them. This CDR3 has 17 residues. CDR3 bases: TGCGCCAGCAGCCCGTACGGGACCCACGCCGGGAGAAATACGCAGTATTTT. Translation: CASSPYGTHAGRNTQYF.

The rearrangement uses TRBV2 and TRBJ1-1; 8 positions agree with TRBD1. The CDR3 contains 13 residues. Germline assignment: CDR1 SNHLY and CDR2 FYNNEI. The V and J ends lost 10 bases and 1 base, in that order; junction bases with no gene match: 5. The CDR3 DNA is TGTGCCACGAAGACAGGGGCGAACACTGAAGCTTTCTTT. It codes for CATKTGANTEAFF. The full variable domain, in which reference TRBV2 and TRBJ1-1 provide the parts outside the CDR3, is EPEVTQTPSHQVTQMGQEVILRCVPISNHLYFYWYRQILGQKVEFLVSFYNNEISEKSEIFDDQFSVERPDGSNFTLKIRSTKLEDSAMYFCATKTGANTEAFFGQGTRLTVV.

This clonotype was seen ten or more times. At one boundary the junction diverges from the germline segment, which might be a read error. The genes are TRBV7-2 and TRBJ2-1, with 10 bases identical to TRBD2. This CDR3 has 14 residues. Germline V CDR1 and CDR2: SGHTA, FQGNSA. For the CDR3, the DNA is TGTGCCAGCAGCCTAGCGGGGGCTCACAATGAGCAGTTCTTC. It codes for CASSLAGAHNEQFF.

The rearrangement uses TRBV5-1 and TRBJ1-2; TRBD1 might be the D (6 bases). Per germline, CDR1 SGHRS and CDR2 YFSETQ. This CDR3 is 15 amino acids long. Trimming left V 0 bases short and J 4 bases short, with 13 bases between. This chain's CDR3 is CASSLDRVSIYGYTF. The CDR3 DNA reads TGCGCCAGCAGCTTGGACAGGGTTTCCATCTATGGCTACACCTTC.

In its sample, this clonotype was seen a few times. CDR3 residues: CASSLGTYYGYTF. CDR3 in DNA: TGTGCCAGCAGCTTAGGGACTTACTATGGCTACACCTTC. The rearrangement uses TRBV7-2 and TRBJ1-2; D remains unclear. V was cut by 1 base and J by 3 bases, with 6 bases left in between. The CDR3 contains 13 residues. Germline-derived CDR1 and CDR2 are SGHTA and FQGNSA.